The 20 T cell receptor beta chains reported below all come from one sample, sequenced in a study of blood T cell repertoires in COVID-19. Generated by immunoSEQ multiplex PCR, the TCRdb table keeps only in-frame clones and is missing some. In the table there are about 280,000 clones, about 90% of which are singletons. The sequencing input was peripheral blood. The source of these receptors is a woman in her forties or fifties who had recovered from COVID-19.

Only one count was recorded for this clone. The V call is TRBV29-1, the J call TRBJ1-5, with D perhaps TRBD1 (6 bases). V was clipped by 6 bases and J by 2 bases, with 17 bases between them. The CDR3 loop spans 15 amino acids. In germline, CDR1 is SQVTM, CDR2 ANQGSEA. Here the CDR3 reads CSVVQGNGGNQPQHF. CDR3 nucleotides: TGCAGCGTCGTACAGGGTAATGGTGGCAATCAGCCCCAGCATTTT.

The CDR3 nucleotides read TGTGCCAGCAGCTTTAGGACAGGGGCCTCCTACGAGCAGTACTTC. It specifies CASSFRTGASYEQYF. V is TRBV7-6 and J is TRBJ2-7; 9 bases map to TRBD1. The CDR3 contains 15 residues. J gave up 0 bases and V 3 bases, and 3 bases lay outside the gene matches. Germline CDR1 is SGHVS and CDR2 is FNYEAQ.

Only a few counts were recorded for this clone. The rearrangement uses TRBV5-4 and TRBJ2-7, with D tentatively TRBD2 (5 bases). Germline-derived CDR1 and CDR2 are SGHNT and YYREEE (reference sequence). This CDR3 region has 15 residues. Trimming took off 4 bases at V and 0 bases at J, with 14 bases between the two ends. CDR3: CASSVSGPSSYEQYF. In DNA form, the CDR3 reads TGTGCCAGCAGCGTGAGCGGTCCCAGCTCCTACGAGCAGTACTTC. Combining the CDR3 with reference TRBV5-4 and TRBJ2-7 gives the whole variable domain ETGVTQSPTHLIKTRGQQVTLRCSSQSGHNTVSWYQQALGQGPQFIFQYYREEENGRGNFPPRFSGLQFPNYSSELNVNALELDDSALYLCASSVSGPSSYEQYFGPGTRLTVT.

V gene TRBV27 combines with J gene TRBJ2-1; D remains ambiguous. Germline V gene sequence: CDR1 MNHEY, CDR2 SMNVEV (reference sequence). The CDR3 runs to 13 residues. With 3 bases removed from V and 9 bases from J, the gap between germline ends came to 12 bases. CDR3 residues: CASSFRLQAEQFF. DNA for the CDR3: TGTGCCAGCAGTTTCCGGCTGCAGGCTGAGCAGTTCTTC.

Only one count was recorded for this clone. In DNA form, the CDR3 reads TGTGCCAGCAGCCGGGGACAGGACGAAGCTTTCTTT. As protein: CASSRGQDEAFF. V is TRBV9 and J is TRBJ1-1, with TRBD1 matching over 8 bases. CDR1 SGDLS and CDR2 YYNGEE come from the germline V gene. The length of the CDR3 is 12 residues. V was pared by 4 bases and J by 8 bases, with 4 bases of the junction left unmatched.

The chain recombines TRBV5-1 with TRBJ2-3, with 11 bases matching TRBD2. V lost 6 bases, J lost 6 bases, and 9 bases stayed unmatched. CDR3 length: 15 amino acids. Germline values: CDR1 SGHRS, CDR2 YFSETQ. Written as DNA, the CDR3 is TGCGCCAGCACCGAGACTAGCGGGGTTGCGGATACGCAGTATTTT. Amino acids: CASTETSGVADTQYF.

The rearrangement links TRBV27 to TRBJ2-7, with 8 bases matching TRBD1. CDR3 size: 14 residues. Germline V lookup: CDR1 MNHEY, CDR2 SMNVEV (reference sequence). V was clipped by 6 bases and J by 2 bases; unmatched bases: 6. CDR3 DNA sequence: TGTGCCAGCAGGACGATGACAGGGGCCTACGAGCAGTACTTC. Its protein product is CASRTMTGAYEQYF.

The chain recombines TRBV7-2 with TRBJ2-1; 10 bases fit TRBD2. There are 17 residues in the CDR3. J gave up 0 bases and V 3 bases, and 5 bases lay outside the gene matches. The germline gives CDR1 SGHTA, CDR2 FQGNSA. DNA for the CDR3: TGTGCCAGCAGCTTCAGGCCTAGCGGGAGCTCCTACAATGAGCAGTTCTTC. This translates into CASSFRPSGSSYNEQFF.

The chain is built from TRBV3-1 (or the pseudogene TRBV3-2) and TRBJ2-1; 10 bases fit TRBD2. This CDR3 comprises 15 residues. CDR1 and CDR2 (germline): LGHDT, YNNKEL (reference sequence). The trim removed 2 bases at V and 8 bases at J, leaving 6 bases unmatched. CDR3: CASSQTGTSVDEQFF. The CDR3 bases are TGTGCCAGCAGCCAAACCGGGACTAGCGTCGATGAGCAGTTCTTC.

The chain joins TRBV12-5 to TRBJ1-1; D unclear. The CDR3 has 15 amino acids. The germline CDR1 and CDR2 sequences are LGHNT and FRNRAP. V dropped 0 bases and J dropped 7 bases, with 15 bases sitting between them. CDR3 in amino acids: CASGLVKLGGGEAFF. The CDR3 DNA sequence: TGTGCTAGTGGTTTGGTAAAGCTCGGAGGCGGTGAAGCTTTCTTT.

This chain connects TRBV6-2 or TRBV6-3 to TRBJ2-3, with D perhaps matching TRBD1 (5 bases). CDR1 MNHEY and CDR2 SVGEGT come from the germline V gene. This CDR3 is built from 14 residues. V lost 4 bases, J lost 6 bases, and 14 bases lay in between. CDR3 bases: TGTGCCAGCAGTTGGGTGCAGGGTCTTGATACGCAGTATTTT. Translating it yields CASSWVQGLDTQYF.

This clone was counted a few times. The CDR3 DNA sequence: TGTGCCAGCATGGGGCCCTACAATGAGCAGTTCTTC. Amino acids: CASMGPYNEQFF. This chain joins TRBV4-2 and TRBJ2-1, with D maybe TRBD1 (5 bases). Trimming took off 7 bases at V and 2 bases at J, with 6 bases between the two ends. The germline V gene has CDR1 LGHNA and CDR2 YNFKEQ. The CDR3 loop spans 12 amino acids.

This clone has at least ten counts. The chain uses TRBV6-2 or TRBV6-3 and TRBJ2-1; TRBD2 matches at 14 bases. With 0 bases clipped from V and 9 bases from J, the junction kept 1 base outside the gene matches. This CDR3 comprises 15 residues. In germline, CDR1 is MNHEY, CDR2 SVGEGT. CDR3 in DNA: TGTGCCAGCAGTTACTCGACTAGCGGGGGGGTTGAGCAGTTCTTC. Translation gives CASSYSTSGGVEQFF.

J is TRBJ1-4 and V is TRBV30, with TRBD1 as a possible D gene (5 bases). V lost 1 base and J 10 bases, leaving 10 bases between the germline ends. CDR1 and CDR2 from the germline V gene are GTSNPN and SVGIG (reference sequence). CDR3 length: 12 residues. DNA for the CDR3: TGTGCCTGGAGTGACCCCGGGGGAAAACTGTTTTTT. Residues: CAWSDPGGKLFF.

V gene TRBV19 combines with J gene TRBJ1-1, with 8 positions matching TRBD1. The trim removed 5 bases at V and 0 bases at J, leaving 8 bases unmatched. In germline, CDR1 is LNHDA, CDR2 SQIVND (reference sequence). The CDR3 extends over 16 amino acids. Written as DNA, the CDR3 is TGTGCCAGTAGTTTCGACAGGGGAGGAATGAACACTGAAGCTTTCTTT. This codes for CASSFDRGGMNTEAFF.

This chain uses TRBV19 with TRBJ2-4; 7 bases fit TRBD1. Germline-derived CDR1 and CDR2 are LNHDA and SQIVND (reference sequence). There are 17 residues in the CDR3. J was trimmed by 2 bases and V by 6 bases; bases with no gene match: 13. The CDR3 DNA reads as TGTGCCAGTAGCCCACAATACAGGGGCCTACCCAAAAACATTCAGTACTTC. This gives the protein CASSPQYRGLPKNIQYF.

This clone was seen a single time. The V gene is TRBV6-6, the J gene TRBJ1-2; 10 bases map to TRBD1. The CDR3 sequence is 15 residues long. Germline lookup yields CDR1 MNHNY and CDR2 SVGAGI (reference sequence). Trimming removed 0 bases from V and 4 bases from J; junction bases left unmatched: 2. Here the CDR3 DNA reads TGTGCCAGCAGTTACTCGGACAGGGGGACCTATGGCTACACCTTC. It translates to CASSYSDRGTYGYTF.

This clone was picked up one time. The chain joins TRBV3-1 (or the pseudogene TRBV3-2) to TRBJ1-1; D gene uncertain. CDR3 length equals 15 residues. The V end lost 1 base, the J end lost 4 bases, and 13 bases lay between the germline ends. CDR1 is LGHDT and CDR2 is YNNKEL in the germline V gene (reference sequence). Here the CDR3 reads CASSQVTTFGTEAFF. The CDR3 DNA sequence: TGTGCCAGCAGCCAAGTAACCACGTTCGGCACTGAAGCTTTCTTT.

The CDR3 loop is CASSLALAGGNYEQYF. The CDR3, as DNA: TGTGCCAGCAGCTTAGCGCTAGCGGGAGGGAACTACGAGCAGTACTTC. The chain is built from TRBV7-8 and TRBJ2-7; 12 bases agree with TRBD2. Germline CDR1 reads SGHVS; CDR2 reads FQNEAQ. The CDR3 has 16 amino acids. The V and J ends lost 0 bases and 3 bases, in that order; junction bases with no gene match: 3.

The chain couples TRBV29-1 to TRBJ1-1; TRBD1 is a possible D gene (5 bases). V dropped 4 bases and J dropped 1 base, with 16 bases sitting between them. This CDR3 spans 15 amino acids. Germline CDR1 reads SQVTM; CDR2 reads ANQGSEA. The CDR3 region is CSVGTLVPRNTEAFF. The CDR3 region has the DNA TGCAGCGTTGGGACATTGGTTCCGAGGAACACTGAAGCTTTCTTT. Combining the CDR3 with reference TRBV29-1 and TRBJ1-1 gives the whole variable domain SAVISQKPSRDICQRGTSLTIQCQVDSQVTMMFWYRQQPGQSLTLIATANQGSEATYESGFVIDKFPISRPNLTFSTLTVSNMSPEDSSIYLCSVGTLVPRNTEAFFGQGTRLTVV.